This is a list of T cell receptor beta chains from one sample in a study of blood T cell repertoires in COVID-19. Profiling relied on immunoSEQ multiplex PCR, and the TCRdb table lists in-frame clones only, not all of them. This sample carries under 100,000 clones, 70% to 90% of them seen once, and the ten largest clones take approximately 13%. Sequencing was done on a sample of peripheral blood. The receptors were sampled from a human donor in a cohort sampled during active COVID-19. Each CDR3 is given with its conserved first and last residue. D genes are given only for firm matches. Rows give clone size only sometimes, using once, few, many, or a class for an expanded clone.

>TRBV2|TRBD1|.|TRBJ1-2
TGTGCCACTGGACAGGGCCCTCTTACCTATGGCTACACCTTC
CATGQGPLTYGYTF
>TRBV28|.|.|TRBJ2-7
TGTGCCAGCAGTTACCTGCGAGACGAGCAGTACTTC
CASSYLRDEQYF
>TRBV24-1|.|.|TRBJ1-2
TGTGCCACCAGTGATAATACCGGGACAAGGCATGGCTACACCTTC
CATSDNTGTRHGYTF
>TRBV5-1|.|.|TRBJ2-2
TGCGCCAGCACCCCCCTGGGGCAGGGGAACACCGGGGAGCTGTTTTTT
CASTPLGQGNTGELFF
>TRBV29-1|TRBD2|.|TRBJ2-3
TGCAGCGTTGAAACTAGCGGGGGAAGCACAGATACGCAGTATTTT
CSVETSGGSTDTQYF
>TRBV2|.|.|TRBJ1-6
TGTGCCAGCAGTGATTCCAGGGGTCTGAACTCACCCCTCCACTTT
CASSDSRGLNSPLHF
>TRBV27|TRBD2|.|TRBJ2-7
TGTGCCAGCAGTTTTAAGCGCCTAGCGGGGGGGTTCGAGCAGTACTTC
CASSFKRLAGGFEQYF
>TRBV6-6|TRBD1|.|TRBJ1-6
TGTGCCAGCAGTCGACGACAGGGGGAAGGGTACTCACCCCTCCACTTT
CASSRRQGEGYSPLHF
>TRBV29-1|TRBD1|few|TRBJ1-6
TGCAGCAGGACAGGGAATAATTCACCCCTCCACTTT
CSRTGNNSPLHF
>TRBV27|.|.|TRBJ1-6
TGTGCCAGCTTTTCTAGGGGACCCCTCCACTTT
CASFSRGPLHF
>TRBV6-2/TRBV6-3|TRBD2|.|TRBJ2-7
TGTGCCAGCAGTGTAGCGGGGGTTTCTGGCGAGCAGTACTTC
CASSVAGVSGEQYF
>TRBV19|.|.|TRBJ2-7
TGTGCCAGTAGTATTTCCGGACAATTCTACGAGCAGTACTTC
CASSISGQFYEQYF
>TRBV24-1|TRBD1|.|TRBJ1-2
TGTGCCACCAGTGATCCGGGACAGGGCGTTCATGGCTACACCTTC
CATSDPGQGVHGYTF
>TRBV7-2|TRBD1|few|TRBJ1-6
TGTGCCAGCAGCTTTCGACCTTGGACAGGGGGCGCAGACAATTCACCCCTCCACTTT
CASSFRPWTGGADNSPLHF
>TRBV5-1|.|.|TRBJ1-2
TGCGCCAGCAGCTTGGCCTCAGAATATGGCTACACCTTC
CASSLASEYGYTF
>TRBV6-5|TRBD2|.|TRBJ2-7
TGTGCCAGCGGGGGGGGGAGGCGACCCTACGAGCAGTACTTC
CASGGGRRPYEQYF
>TRBV5-4|.|few|TRBJ1-1
TGTGCCAGCACCCCGACCGTGGGAGGGAACACTGAAGCTTTCTTT
CASTPTVGGNTEAFF
>TRBV5-1|TRBD1|few|TRBJ1-4
TGCGCCAGCAGCTTGGCCGGGACAGGGGTCGAAAAACTGTTTTTT
CASSLAGTGVEKLFF
>TRBV2|TRBD1|.|TRBJ1-2
TGTGCCAGCAGTGAAGGGGACAGGGTGCGGTTTCTAGGCTACACCTTC
CASSEGDRVRFLGYTF
>TRBV2|TRBD1|.|TRBJ1-2
TGTGCCAGCACTCCCGGACAGGGCAGCTATGGCTACACCTTC
CASTPGQGSYGYTF
>TRBV24-1|TRBD1|once|TRBJ1-5
TGTGCCACCAGTGATCCGACAGGGCTTCAGCCCCAGCATTTT
CATSDPTGLQPQHF
>TRBV4-2|.|.|TRBJ1-1
TGTGCCAGCAGCCAAGATCAGGGTCGGTACACTGAAGCTTTCTTT
CASSQDQGRYTEAFF
>TRBV4-2|TRBD2|.|TRBJ2-7
TGTGCCAGCAGCCAAGAGACTAGCGGGGGGTACGAGCAGTACTTC
CASSQETSGGYEQYF
>TRBV28|TRBD1|once|TRBJ1-1
TGTGCCAGCAGTGCAAGGACAGGGGGGGGTACTGAAGCTTTCTTT
CASSARTGGGTEAFF
>TRBV10-3|TRBD1|.|TRBJ1-6
TGTGCCATCAGTGAAGGGGGCGGCTCCTATAATTCACCCCTCCACTTT
CAISEGGGSYNSPLHF
>TRBV5-1|.|.|TRBJ1-2
TGCGCCAGCAGCTCGGAGGGCAGGGTAAATGGCTACACCTTC
CASSSEGRVNGYTF
>TRBV2|.|.|TRBJ1-4
TGTGCCAGCAGTGGATCGGAAGCAGAGGGAAAACTGTTTTTT
CASSGSEAEGKLFF
>TRBV12-3/TRBV12-4|.|.|TRBJ2-7
TGTGCCAGCAGTTTAGCGGGACTCGGGGAGCAGTACTTC
CASSLAGLGEQYF
>TRBV14|TRBD1|.|TRBJ1-1
TGTGCCAGCAGCCTTTACCTTACAGGGGTGACTGAAGCTTTCTTT
CASSLYLTGVTEAFF
>TRBV6-1|.|.|TRBJ2-2
TGTGCCAGCAGTGAGGGGACATCACCCGGGGAGCTGTTTTTT
CASSEGTSPGELFF
>TRBV11-2|TRBD2|.|TRBJ2-3
TGTGCCAGCAGCCACAGGAGGTTTCGGGGGGCAGATACGCAGTATTTT
CASSHRRFRGADTQYF
>TRBV29-1|TRBD1|.|TRBJ2-5
TGCAGCGTTGCCGGGACAGGGTTGAGTGGGGGAGAGACCCAGTACTTC
CSVAGTGLSGGETQYF
>TRBV27|.|once|TRBJ1-2
TGTGCCAGCAGTCCAGGACAGTTAAGGGCTGGCTACACCTTC
CASSPGQLRAGYTF
>TRBV6-1|.|.|TRBJ1-2
TGTGCCAGCAGTGAGGCCCAGAACTATGGCTACACCTTC
CASSEAQNYGYTF
>TRBV11-3|TRBD1|.|TRBJ2-2
TGTGCCAGCAGCTCGGGACAGGGGAACGGGGAGCTGTTTTTT
CASSSGQGNGELFF
>TRBV6-1|TRBD2|.|TRBJ2-3
TGTGCCAGCAGTGATGGACTAGCGGGGAGCACAGATACGCAGTATTTT
CASSDGLAGSTDTQYF
>TRBV5-4|TRBD2|.|TRBJ2-3
TGTGCCAGCAGCAAAGGGACTAGCGCCCAGAGCACAGATACGCAGTATTTT
CASSKGTSAQSTDTQYF
>TRBV3-1/TRBV3-2|TRBD1|.|TRBJ1-6
TGTGCCAGCAGCAGGGGACAGGGTGGTTCACCCCTCCACTTT
CASSRGQGGSPLHF
>TRBV29-1|.|few|TRBJ2-1
TGCAGCGTTGACGTGGTGGCCGGCGGGCAGTTCTTC
CSVDVVAGGQFF
>TRBV6-5|.|.|TRBJ2-7
TGTGCCAGCCGGAGGGGGGGGGACTCCTACGAGCAGTACTTC
CASRRGGDSYEQYF
>TRBV21-1|.|once|TRBJ1-5
TGTGCCAGCAGCCACGGACACAGCAATCAGCCCCAGCATTTT
CASSHGHSNQPQHF